This is a list of T cell receptor beta chains from one sample in a study of PD-L1 blockade in urothelial cancer. The assay was immunoSEQ multiplex PCR, and TCRdb's table has in-frame clones only and misses some. This sample has fewer than 60,000 clones, with more than 75% found just once. Sample: PBMCs, taken around atezolizumab (anti-PD-L1) treatment. Receptors were obtained from a man aged 50 to 59 with urothelial cancer. CDR3s include the opening cysteine and the closing phenylalanine or tryptophan.

CAWSVRGQGYGYTF TRBJ1-2 TRBV30
CASSSTPTYEQYF TRBJ2-7 TRBV7-9
CASSLEGKTQYF TRBJ2-5 TRBV5-1
CASSGRGNTEAFF TRBJ1-1 TRBV5-4
CASSYRGGNQPQHF TRBJ1-5 TRBV4-1
CASSSGLEQFF TRBJ2-1 TRBV6-5
CATPRGAWDYGYTF TRBJ1-2 TRBV30
CAWSVWTGGYEQYF TRBJ2-7 TRBV30
CASSRGQGFADTQYF TRBJ2-3 TRBV7-9
CASSQVLAGRETQYF TRBJ2-5 TRBV14
CASSLGLQETQYF TRBJ2-5 TRBV5-6
CASSFGQPQHF TRBJ1-5 TRBV19
CASSLIHGHQGAGNTIYF TRBJ1-3 TRBV7-9
CAISLGNTIYF TRBJ1-3 TRBV10-3
CASSRTRNNSPLHF TRBJ1-6 TRBV25-1
CAWIGQPNFYEQYF TRBJ2-7 TRBV30
CASTLRGQGNQPQHF TRBJ1-5 TRBV19
CASSPGGEGLPEQFF TRBJ2-1 TRBV11-3
CASSLRQNTEAFF TRBJ1-1 TRBV11-2
CASSEAGSGVGYGYTF TRBJ1-2 TRBV6-4
CASNDGGTKNIQYF TRBJ2-4 TRBV5-4
CASKGLIKDGYTF TRBJ1-2 TRBV6-5